This TCR beta chain emerged from a study of shared clonotypes between healthy human individuals. Study-wide results and caveats: Sequencing depth was expected to influence donor clonotype sharing. Despite large depth, sorted-subset datasets appeared incompletely sequenced.

Remarks on this clone: The target antigen is unknown.

Profiled with immunoSEQ multiplex PCR; TCRdb holds only in-frame clones, not every one. The sample lists approximately 530,000 clones; approximately 95% were seen once. Trimming left V 5 bases short and J 8 bases short, with 15 bases between. Germline-derived CDR1 and CDR2 are LNHDA and SQIVND (reference sequence). CDR3 length: 14 residues. The authors divided CD4+ cells into CD45RA+ naive and CD45RA-negative memory subsets. Specimen: naive CD4+ T cells sorted from blood. Subset: CD45RA+ positively selected. J is TRBJ1-4 and V is TRBV19, with TRBD1 as a possible D gene (5 bases). The sequence was collected from a woman aged 25 to 39 in good health. Here the CDR3 reads CASSEPGLGEKLFF. The CDR3 DNA is TGTGCCAGTAGTGAACCGGGACTTGGGGAAAAACTGTTTTTT. Complete variable domain (other parts from reference TRBV19 and TRBJ1-4): DGGITQSPKYLFRKEGQNVTLSCEQNLNHDAMYWYRQDPGQGLRLIYYSQIVNDFQKGDIAEGYSVSREKKESFPLTVTSAQKNPTAFYLCASSEPGLGEKLFFGSGTQLSVL.